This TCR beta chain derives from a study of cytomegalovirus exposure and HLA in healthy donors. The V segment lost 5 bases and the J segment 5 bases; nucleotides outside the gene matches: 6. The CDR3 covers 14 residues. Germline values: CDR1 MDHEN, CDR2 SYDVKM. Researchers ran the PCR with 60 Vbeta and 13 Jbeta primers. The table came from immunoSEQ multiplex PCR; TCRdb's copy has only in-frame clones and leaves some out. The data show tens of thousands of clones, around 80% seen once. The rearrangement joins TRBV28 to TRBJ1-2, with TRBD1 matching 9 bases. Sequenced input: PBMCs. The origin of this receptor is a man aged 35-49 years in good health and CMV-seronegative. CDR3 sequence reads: CASSGGTGFYGYTF. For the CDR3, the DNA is TGTGCCAGCAGTGGAGGGACAGGGTTTTATGGCTACACCTTC.